This T cell receptor beta chain comes out of a study of T cell responses to AZD1222 COVID-19 vaccine. Broader study findings: In the spike-specific TCR repertoire, nearly half reportedly target unmutated variant regions. Sampled repertoires all dated from after the peak T cell response. After two AZD1222 doses, spike-specific TCR breadth and depth rose versus day 0. The donors showed a predominance of white British ancestry and of females, with possible underestimation of clonal diversity.

Germline CDR1 is SGHDN and CDR2 is FVKESK. The CDR3 runs 16 residues. The V end was cut by 0 bases, the J end by 0 bases, with 11 bases between. Profiled with immunoSEQ multiplex PCR; TCRdb holds only in-frame clones, not every one. The table for this sample gives about 140,000 clones. With regard to this clone: Its antigen remains unknown.

The source is an adult in good health. The material sequenced was peripheral blood. The J gene is TRBJ1-1, the V gene TRBV14; the D gene is possibly TRBD1 (5 bases). The CDR3: CASSQERGPLNTEAFF. Here the CDR3 DNA reads TGTGCCAGCAGCCAAGAACGGGGCCCCCTGAACACTGAAGCTTTCTTT. Based on the CDR3 plus reference TRBV14 and TRBJ1-1, the full variable domain is EAGVTQFPSHSVIEKGQTVTLRCDPISGHDNLYWYRRVMGKEIKFLLHFVKESKQDESGMPNNRFLAERTGGTYSTLKVQPAELEDSGVYFCASSQERGPLNTEAFFGQGTRLTVV.